Listed here are 18 T cell receptor beta chains from one sample, sequenced in a study of tumor-infiltrating lymphocytes in primary liver carcinoma. TCR beta cDNA was reverse-transcribed from roughly 520 ng of total RNA. The reaction used a constant-region primer and ProtoScript II reverse transcriptase. Each TCR beta library was derived from three nested multiplex PCR rounds that employed slightly modified ARM-PCR. TRBV1-TRBV30 forward primers paired with a C-beta reverse primer were used in the first two PCR rounds, which ran approximately 11 cycles each. TCRdb analysed the multiplex PCR reads with MiXCR anew, one entry per CDR3 protein. The sample has 75,000 to 90,000 distinct CDR3 sequences, 72% seen once. Unsorted bulk tissue of about 19-31 mg yielded co-extracted RNA and DNA. Sequencing was performed on liver tumor tissue from sampling region 1. Subset denoted: tumor region T1, superior pole. The source of these receptors is a man aged 40-50 years with primary liver carcinoma and hepatitis B virus infection.

With respect to this clonotype: Its ends do not fully match the called genes, so a read error is possible. The chain couples TRBV6-1 to TRBJ2-5; D possibly corresponds to TRBD2 (6 bases). Germline lookup yields CDR1 MNHNS and CDR2 SASEGT. The CDR3 runs to 13 residues. CDR3 DNA: TGTGCCAGCATTATAGCGGACCAAGAAACCCAGTACTTC. Translating it yields CASIIADQETQYF.

Turning to this clonotype: A junction boundary mismatches the germline segment, possibly from a read error. This chain connects TRBV11-2 to TRBJ2-3; 7 positions agree with TRBD2. From germline, CDR1 is SGHAT and CDR2 FQNNGV. CDR3 size: 19 residues. The CDR3 DNA reads TGCGCCAGCAGGACTCCTCGACGCGGGAGACCTACTAGCACAGATACGCAGTATTTT. The encoded protein is CASRTPRRGRPTSTDTQYF.

As to this clonotype: Its ends do not fully match the called genes, so a read error is possible. V and J are TRBV6-5 and TRBJ2-2; 8 bases are a match to TRBD1. Germline values: CDR1 MNHEY, CDR2 SVGAGI. This CDR3 region has 14 residues. In nucleotides, the CDR3 is TGTGTCAGCCAGGGACAGGTGAACACCGGGGAGCTGTTTTTT. Translating gives CVSQGQVNTGELFF.

The rearrangement joins TRBV11-2 to TRBJ2-5, with 7 bases identical to TRBD1. The ends lost 5 bases at V and 4 bases at J; junction bases unmatched: 10. There are 15 residues in the CDR3. CDR1 and CDR2 from the germline V gene are SGHAT and FQNNGV. In DNA, the CDR3 is TGTGCCAGCAGCATCCTCGGACAGGAGCGAGAGACCCAGTACTTC. It specifies CASSILGQERETQYF.

This clonotype was seen once. A read error may account for a junction end that differs from germline. This sequence joins TRBV6-5 and TRBJ2-7; 10 bases are shared with TRBD1. CDR3 length equals 14 residues. CDR1 MNHEY and CDR2 SVGAGI come from the germline V gene. The CDR3 sequence is CTSNYSGQGGEQYF. CDR3 DNA: TGTACCAGCAATTACTCTGGACAGGGGGGTGAGCAGTACTTC.

The chain uses TRBV12-3 or TRBV12-4 and TRBJ1-5, with D unclear. V gave up 2 bases and J gave up 2 bases, with 10 bases separating them. The CDR3 covers 15 residues. The CDR3, as DNA: TGTGCCAGCAGTTTAATGGGGTCTTGCAATCAGCCCCAGCATTTT. This encodes CASSLMGSCNQPQHF.

Remarks on this clonotype: One end of the junction varies from germline; a read error may be responsible. The chain joins TRBV10-2 to TRBJ2-1; 9 nucleotides align to TRBD2. Per the germline V gene, CDR1 is WSHSY and CDR2 is SAAADI. This CDR3 is built from 14 residues. The CDR3 DNA follows: TGCGCCGGCAGTGAGCCGGGACTAGCTTACGAGCAGTTCTTT. Its protein is CAGSEPGLAYEQFF.

Remarks on this clonotype: An end of the junction differs from the germline gene, which may be a read error. The rearrangement links TRBV6-1 to TRBJ2-3, with 7 bases fitting TRBD2. Germline V gene sequence: CDR1 MNHNS, CDR2 SASEGT. The CDR3 contains 18 residues. This CDR3 reads CANSEPASGPYSTDTQYF. CDR3 sequence (DNA): TGTGCCAACAGTGAACCAGCTAGCGGACCGTATAGCACAGATACACAGTATTTT.

The chain recombines TRBV12-3 or TRBV12-4 with TRBJ1-5; D is undetermined. Trimming stripped 3 bases from V and 0 bases from J, with 33 bases between. This CDR3 region has 23 residues. CDR3 sequence (DNA): TGTGCCAGCAGTTTGTTGATTCGACGGTTCGGGGTATCTGGGAGCTATAGCAATCAGCCCCAGCATTTT. Its protein product is CASSLLIRRFGVSGSYSNQPQHF.

To note about this clonotype: An end of the junction differs from the germline gene, which may be a read error. The chain employs TRBV2 and TRBJ1-2; unclear D gene. CDR1 and CDR2 (germline): SNHLY, FYNNEI. CDR3 length: 12 amino acids. The DNA of the CDR3 is TGTGCCGGCAGCCTGGATAGGGCCTTGTTCACCTTC. Amino acid sequence: CAGSLDRALFTF. Together with reference TRBV2 and TRBJ1-2, the CDR3 gives the full variable domain: EPEVTQTPSHQVTQMGQEVILRCVPISNHLYFYWYRQILGQKVEFLVSFYNNEISEKSEIFDDQFSVERPDGSNFTLKIRSTKLEDSAMYFCAGSLDRALFTFGSGTRLTVV.

Concerning this clonotype itself: The junction shows a germline mismatch at one end, possibly a read error. V and J are TRBV11-2 and TRBJ1-3, with a weak D call TRBD1 (6 bases). This CDR3 region has 14 residues. Germline lookup yields CDR1 SGHAT and CDR2 FQNNGV. The CDR3 loop reads CDSSYMGRGATIYF. DNA for the CDR3: TGTGACAGCAGCTACATGGGACGGGGGGCCACCATATATTTT. The full variable domain, rest sourced from reference TRBV11-2 and TRBJ1-3, is EAGVAQSPRYKIIEKRQSVAFWCNPISGHATLYWYQQILGQGPKLLIQFQNNGVVDDSQLPKDRFSAERLKGVDSTLKIQPAKLEDSAVYLCDSSYMGRGATIYFGEGSWLTVV.

This clonotype was detected only once. The rearrangement joins TRBV6-5 to TRBJ2-2; a possible D gene is TRBD1 (6 bases). CDR3 size: 15 residues. V lost 2 bases to trimming and J lost 13 bases, with 20 bases between them. Germline CDR1 MNHEY, CDR2 SVGAGI. Written as DNA, the CDR3 is TGTGCCAGCAGTTACACAGTGGACGGCACCAGGGGGCTGTTTTTT. Protein: CASSYTVDGTRGLFF.

This sequence joins TRBV12-3 or TRBV12-4 and TRBJ2-7; no clear D gene. V lost 8 bases to trimming and J lost 8 bases, with 13 bases between them. The CDR3 has 11 residues. Written as DNA, the CDR3 is TGTGCCAGCTCACGCTTGGGTAAGCAGTACTTC. Translated: CASSRLGKQYF.

The chain combines TRBV11-2 with TRBJ2-5; possibly TRBD2 for D (6 bases). The CDR3 runs 16 residues. The ends were cut back, 1 base at V and 9 bases at J, with 21 bases in the middle. CDR1 is SGHAT and CDR2 is FQNNGV in the germline V gene. The DNA of the CDR3 is TGTGCCAGCAGCTTAGGGAGTAGCAGCACGGGGGAGGCCCAGTACTTC. It translates to CASSLGSSSTGEAQYF.

This clonotype was observed once. One junction end does not reproduce the germline sequence, and a read error may be involved. This CDR3 reads CASSQEEGNTVELFF. The CDR3 DNA sequence: TGCGCCAGCAGCCAAGAGGAGGGGAACACCGTGGAGCTGTTTTTT. The chain couples TRBV4-1 to TRBJ2-2, with TRBD2 as a possible D gene (6 bases). Germline V gene sequence: CDR1 MGHRA, CDR2 YSYEKL. CDR3 length equals 15 residues.

In regard to this clonotype: A junction end diverges from the germline sequence, so it may reflect a read error. The chain links TRBV10-1 to TRBJ2-7; a weak D match, TRBD2 (6 bases). CDR1 and CDR2 from the germline V gene are WNHNN and SYGVQD (reference sequence). CDR3 length: 14 amino acids. CDR3 nucleotides: TGCGCCAGCAATGTGGTAGCGGTTGCCTACGAGCGGTACTTC. Translation: CASNVVAVAYERYF.

Worth noting for this clonotype: An end of the junction does not agree with germline; a read error may underlie this. This sequence joins TRBV7-8 and TRBJ2-7; a possible D gene is TRBD1 (6 bases). Germline V lookup: CDR1 SGHVS, CDR2 FQNEAQ. This CDR3 comprises 14 residues. The CDR3 region has the DNA TGTGCCAACAGCTCCGACAGGTTGGGCAAGGAGCAGTACTTC. It is translated as CANSSDRLGKEQYF.

The rearrangement joins TRBV19 to TRBJ1-1, with D tentatively TRBD1 (6 bases). CDR3 length: 16 amino acids. Per germline, CDR1 LNHDA and CDR2 SQIVND (reference sequence). V was pared by 5 bases and J by 4 bases, with 20 bases between. The chain's CDR3 is CASSSNRVKLSTEAFF. DNA of the CDR3: TGTGCCAGTAGTTCCAACAGGGTGAAGTTGAGCACTGAAGCTTTCTTT.